A single sample gave rise to the 12 T cell receptor beta chains below, sequenced in a study of cytomegalovirus exposure and HLA in healthy donors. The primer mix had 60 Vbeta and 13 Jbeta primers. Profiled with immunoSEQ multiplex PCR; TCRdb holds only in-frame clones, not every one. The sample holds 150,000 to 200,000 clones, about 87% seen once. Input material: PBMCs. Source of these receptors: a woman aged 18-29 years in good health and CMV-seronegative.

The chain joins TRBV5-4 to TRBJ1-1, with D perhaps TRBD1 (6 bases). The germline gives CDR1 SGHNT, CDR2 YYREEE (reference sequence). V gave up 6 bases and J gave up 0 bases, with 15 bases separating them. The CDR3 runs to 15 residues. CDR3 in amino acids: CASTNGGAMNTEAFF. The CDR3 DNA reads as TGTGCCAGCACTAATGGGGGGGCAATGAACACTGAAGCTTTCTTT.

The CDR3 region is CASSSPGTGSNQPQHF. CDR3 coding DNA: TGTGCCAGCAGTTCTCCCGGGACAGGGAGCAATCAGCCCCAGCATTTT. The genes are TRBV28 and TRBJ1-5; TRBD1 aligns across 9 bases. This CDR3 is built from 16 residues. Germline V gives CDR1 MDHEN, CDR2 SYDVKM. The V and J ends lost 4 bases and 1 base, in that order; junction bases with no gene match: 5.

The chain couples TRBV19 to TRBJ2-7; 9 bases fit TRBD1. The CDR3 is 12 residues long. Trimming removed 6 bases from V and 5 bases from J; junction bases left unmatched: 2. Germline CDR1 reads LNHDA; CDR2 reads SQIVND (reference sequence). The CDR3 is CASSTGGNEQYF. Written as DNA, the CDR3 is TGTGCCAGTAGCACAGGGGGCAACGAGCAGTACTTC.

This clone was seen a single time. The chain combines TRBV11-3 with TRBJ2-2; a possible D gene is TRBD2 (6 bases). The CDR3 contains 15 residues. V lost 2 bases and J lost 3, with 10 bases in between. Germline assignment: CDR1 SGHNT and CDR2 YENEEA. Written as DNA, the CDR3 is TGTGCCAGCAGCTTAATGCAGCGGGACACCGGGGAGCTGTTTTTT. Amino acid sequence: CASSLMQRDTGELFF.

The CDR3 nucleotides read TGTGCCAGCAGTTACTCGACAGTTCAACCCTCCTACGAGCAGTACTTC. Protein product: CASSYSTVQPSYEQYF. The J gene is TRBJ2-7, the V gene TRBV6-5, with a weak D call TRBD1 (5 bases). CDR3 length equals 16 residues. V was trimmed by 0 bases and J by 0 bases, leaving 12 bases between them. The germline V gene encodes CDR1 MNHEY and CDR2 SVGAGI.

This chain uses TRBV29-1 with TRBJ1-2; possibly TRBD1 for D (5 bases). The V gene's germline CDR1 is SQVTM and CDR2 ANQGSEA. The CDR3 extends over 15 amino acids. V was pared by 6 bases and J by 7 bases, with 24 bases between. In DNA form, the CDR3 reads TGCAGCGTAGCCAGGGCAGACTCGTGGGGTGGTGGCTACACCTTC. Encoded protein: CSVARADSWGGGYTF.

The chain employs TRBV19 and TRBJ1-2, with D unclear. Germline values: CDR1 LNHDA, CDR2 SQIVND (reference sequence). This CDR3 has 11 residues. V gave up 6 bases and J gave up 8 bases, with 10 bases separating them. The CDR3 sequence: CASRHYQGYTF. The DNA of the CDR3 is TGTGCCAGTAGGCATTACCAGGGCTACACCTTC.

The chain is built from TRBV5-5 and TRBJ2-7, with TRBD2 identical over 10 bases. CDR3 length: 13 amino acids. Germline V gene data show CDR1 as SGHKS and CDR2 as YYEKEE (reference sequence). Losses at the gene ends were 0 bases for V and 6 bases for J; bases not matched to a gene: 0. The CDR3 DNA reads as TGTGCCAGCAGCTTGGTAGCGGGAGGCGAGCAGTACTTC. It translates to CASSLVAGGEQYF.

The V gene is TRBV28, the J gene TRBJ1-1; D unclear. The V end lost 7 bases, the J end lost 0 bases, and 15 bases lay between the germline ends. The CDR3 is 15 amino acids. CDR1 and CDR2 from the germline V gene are MDHEN and SYDVKM. Here the CDR3 DNA reads TGTGCCAGCACGGAGGGAGGAAAAGTGAACACTGAAGCTTTCTTT. This encodes CASTEGGKVNTEAFF.

This chain uses TRBV9 with TRBJ2-1; a possible D gene is TRBD1 (5 bases). V was shortened by 6 bases and J by 8 bases, with 15 bases between the two germline ends. There are 13 residues in the CDR3. The germline V gene has CDR1 SGDLS and CDR2 YYNGEE. Here the CDR3 reads CASNPSGIDEQFF. The CDR3 coding sequence is TGTGCCAGCAACCCGTCAGGGATCGATGAGCAGTTCTTC.

This chain links TRBV15 with TRBJ2-5, with 10 bases that match TRBD2. V shed 3 bases and J 5 bases; nucleotides not matched to a gene: 9. The CDR3 spans 16 residues. Germline CDR1 and CDR2: LNHNV and YYDKDF (reference sequence). As DNA, the CDR3 is TGTGCCACCAGCAGTTTTAGCGGGGGGCGGGTTGAGACCCAGTACTTC. This sequence encodes CATSSFSGGRVETQYF.

The chain recombines TRBV27 with TRBJ2-3; 15 bases are shared with TRBD2. Looked up from germline, CDR1 is MNHEY and CDR2 is SMNVEV (reference sequence). The CDR3 runs to 17 residues. V shed 4 bases and J 3 bases; nucleotides not matched to a gene: 5. The CDR3 DNA reads TGTGCCAGCAGTTGGACTAGCGGGGGGGCTGGAACAGATACGCAGTATTTT. Residues: CASSWTSGGAGTDTQYF.